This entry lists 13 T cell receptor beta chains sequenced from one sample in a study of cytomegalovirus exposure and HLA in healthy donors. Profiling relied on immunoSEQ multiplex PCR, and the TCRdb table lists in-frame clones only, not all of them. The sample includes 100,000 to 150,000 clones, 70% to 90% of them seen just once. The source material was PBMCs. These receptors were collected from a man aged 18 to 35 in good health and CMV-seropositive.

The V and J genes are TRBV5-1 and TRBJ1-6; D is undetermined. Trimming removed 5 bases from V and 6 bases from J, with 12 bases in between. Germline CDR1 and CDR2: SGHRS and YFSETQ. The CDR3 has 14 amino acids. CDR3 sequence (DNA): TGCGCCAGCAGATGGGAGACTAGTAATTCACCCCTCCACTTT. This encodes CASRWETSNSPLHF.

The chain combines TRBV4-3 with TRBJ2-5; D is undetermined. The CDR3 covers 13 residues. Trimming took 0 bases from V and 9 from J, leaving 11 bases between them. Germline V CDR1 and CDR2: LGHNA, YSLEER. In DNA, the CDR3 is TGCGCCAGCAGCCAAGATCGGAGTAGTTCCCAGTACTTC. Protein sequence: CASSQDRSSSQYF.

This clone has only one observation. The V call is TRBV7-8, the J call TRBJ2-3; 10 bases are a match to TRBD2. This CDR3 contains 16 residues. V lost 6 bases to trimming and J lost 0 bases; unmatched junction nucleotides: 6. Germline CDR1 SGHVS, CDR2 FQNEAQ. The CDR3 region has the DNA TGTGCCAGCAGAAGTTTAGCGGGGGGAAGCACAGATACGCAGTATTTT. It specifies CASRSLAGGSTDTQYF.

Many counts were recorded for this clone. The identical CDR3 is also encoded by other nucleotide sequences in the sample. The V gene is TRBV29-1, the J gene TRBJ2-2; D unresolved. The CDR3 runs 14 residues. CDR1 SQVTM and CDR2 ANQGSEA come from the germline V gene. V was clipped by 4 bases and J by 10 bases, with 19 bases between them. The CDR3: CSVAPDMEASELFF. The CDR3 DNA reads TGCAGCGTTGCTCCCGACATGGAAGCCTCGGAGCTGTTTTTT.

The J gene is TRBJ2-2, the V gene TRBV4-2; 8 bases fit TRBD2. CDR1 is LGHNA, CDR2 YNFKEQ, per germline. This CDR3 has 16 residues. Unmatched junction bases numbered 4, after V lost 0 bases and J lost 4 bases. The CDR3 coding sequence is TGTGCCAGCAGCCAAGACCAGCGGGGGTCCACCGGGGAGCTGTTTTTT. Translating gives CASSQDQRGSTGELFF.

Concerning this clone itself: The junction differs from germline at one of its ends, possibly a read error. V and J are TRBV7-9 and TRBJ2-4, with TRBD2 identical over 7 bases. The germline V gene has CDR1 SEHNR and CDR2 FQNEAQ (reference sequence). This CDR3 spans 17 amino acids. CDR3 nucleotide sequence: TGTGCCAGCAGCCTAGCCTCGGGAGGACTAGCCAAAAACATTCAGTACTTC. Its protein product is CASSLASGGLAKNIQYF.

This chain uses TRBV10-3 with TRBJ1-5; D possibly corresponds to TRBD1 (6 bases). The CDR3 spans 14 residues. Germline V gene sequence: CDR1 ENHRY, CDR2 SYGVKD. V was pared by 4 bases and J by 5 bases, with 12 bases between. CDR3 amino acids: CAISGSGEDQPQHF. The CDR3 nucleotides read TGTGCCATCAGTGGGTCAGGGGAGGATCAGCCCCAGCATTTT.

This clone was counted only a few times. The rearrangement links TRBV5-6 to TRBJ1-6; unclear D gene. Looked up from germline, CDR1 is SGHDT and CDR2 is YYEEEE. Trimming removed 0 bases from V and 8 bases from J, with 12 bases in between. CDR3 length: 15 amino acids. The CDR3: CASSLVVRSDSPLHF. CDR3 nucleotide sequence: TGTGCCAGCAGCTTGGTTGTCCGCTCGGATTCACCCCTCCACTTT.

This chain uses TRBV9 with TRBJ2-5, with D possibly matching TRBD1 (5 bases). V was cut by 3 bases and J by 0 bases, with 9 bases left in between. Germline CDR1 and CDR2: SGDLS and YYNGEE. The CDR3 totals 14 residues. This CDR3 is CASSATGYQETQYF. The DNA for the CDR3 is TGTGCCAGCAGCGCAACAGGATACCAAGAGACCCAGTACTTC.

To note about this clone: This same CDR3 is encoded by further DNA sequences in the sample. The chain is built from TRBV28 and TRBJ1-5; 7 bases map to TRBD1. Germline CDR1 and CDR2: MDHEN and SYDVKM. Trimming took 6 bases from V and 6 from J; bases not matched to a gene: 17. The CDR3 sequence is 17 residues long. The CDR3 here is CASSPFRATGVTQPQHF. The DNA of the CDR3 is TGTGCCAGCAGCCCCTTCAGGGCAACAGGGGTAACTCAGCCCCAGCATTTT.

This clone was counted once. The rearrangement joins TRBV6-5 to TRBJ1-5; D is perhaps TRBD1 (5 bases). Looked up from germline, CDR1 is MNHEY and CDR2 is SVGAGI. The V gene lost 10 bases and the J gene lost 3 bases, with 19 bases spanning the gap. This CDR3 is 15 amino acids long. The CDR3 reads CAIPRLGGYNQPQHF. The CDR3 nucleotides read TGTGCCATTCCTCGCCTCGGGGGTTACAATCAGCCCCAGCATTTT.

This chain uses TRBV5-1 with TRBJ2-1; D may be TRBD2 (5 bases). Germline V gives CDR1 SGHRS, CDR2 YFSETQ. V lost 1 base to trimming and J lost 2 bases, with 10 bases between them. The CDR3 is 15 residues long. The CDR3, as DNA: TGCGCCAGCAGCTTGAGGGCCGGGACCTACAATGAGCAGTTCTTC. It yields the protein CASSLRAGTYNEQFF.

This CDR3 is CASSLLDLETQYF. CDR3 coding DNA: TGTGCCAGCAGTCTACTAGACCTAGAGACCCAGTACTTC. The chain joins TRBV28 to TRBJ2-5; perhaps TRBD2 as D (5 bases). The V end was cut by 5 bases, the J end by 4 bases, with 11 bases between. This CDR3 is 13 amino acids long. Germline-derived CDR1 and CDR2 are MDHEN and SYDVKM.